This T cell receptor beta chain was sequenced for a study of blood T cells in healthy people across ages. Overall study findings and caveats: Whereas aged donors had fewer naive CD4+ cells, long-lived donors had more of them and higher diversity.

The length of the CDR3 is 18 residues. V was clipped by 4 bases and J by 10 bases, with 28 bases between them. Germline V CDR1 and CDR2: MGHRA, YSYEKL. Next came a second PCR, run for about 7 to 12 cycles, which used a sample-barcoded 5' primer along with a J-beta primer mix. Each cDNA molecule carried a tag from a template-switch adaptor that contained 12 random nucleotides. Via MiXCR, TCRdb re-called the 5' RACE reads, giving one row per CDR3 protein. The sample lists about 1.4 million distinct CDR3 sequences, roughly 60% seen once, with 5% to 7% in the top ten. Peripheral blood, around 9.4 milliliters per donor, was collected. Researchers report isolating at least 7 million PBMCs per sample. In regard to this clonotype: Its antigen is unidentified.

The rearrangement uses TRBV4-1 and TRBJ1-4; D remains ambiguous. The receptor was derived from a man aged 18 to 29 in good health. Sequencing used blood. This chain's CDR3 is CASSPSAPGNNLSLKLFF. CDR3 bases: TGCGCCAGCAGCCCGTCAGCCCCCGGGAACAACCTATCGTTAAAACTGTTTTTT.